The rows below give T cell receptor beta chains drawn from one sample of a study of CD8 T cells in ankylosing spondylitis. A single record per CDR3 protein comes from TCRdb applying MiXCR to the 5' RACE reads. The data show 250,000 to 400,000 distinct CDR3 sequences, 11% seen once. The material sequenced was blood, either unsorted or a sorted T cell fraction (not recorded which). The receptors were sampled from a female donor with ankylosing spondylitis or in good health (not recorded which). Each CDR3 is given with its conserved first and last residue.

CDR3 protein,CDR3 length,J gene,V gene
CASSMRPSYEQYF,13,TRBJ2-7,TRBV5-5
CASSLHRVDNQPQHF,15,TRBJ1-5,TRBV4-2
CSAAYSNQPQHF,12,TRBJ1-5,TRBV20-1
CASSPLRRVSSYNEQFF,17,TRBJ2-1,TRBV12-3/TRBV12-4
CSARVAGGHSPLHF,14,TRBJ1-6,TRBV20-1
CASSYSRGVGSTGELFF,17,TRBJ2-2,TRBV6-5
CATSRIGQTLYGYTF,15,TRBJ1-2,TRBV15
CASSKASPTTQYF,13,TRBJ2-3,TRBV21-1
CASTRGQGATEAFF,14,TRBJ1-1,TRBV27
CASSKSFLHAGITYEQYF,18,TRBJ2-7,TRBV21-1
CASSSSRGGSSEQFF,15,TRBJ2-1,TRBV11-2
CASSSWTGTDTQYF,14,TRBJ2-3,TRBV27
CASSKGLAATQYF,13,TRBJ2-5,TRBV7-9
CASLKSNRDTFTGGYTF,17,TRBJ1-2,TRBV7-2
CASSPPRAENIYNEQFF,17,TRBJ2-1,TRBV12-3/TRBV12-4
CAWSIPRTGYHF,12,TRBJ2-4,TRBV30
CSAIPGGGADYGYTF,15,TRBJ1-2,TRBV20-1
CASSWTGNTEAFF,13,TRBJ1-1,TRBV27
CASSESLAGYTGELFF,16,TRBJ2-2,TRBV2
CASSLGQGMVEQYF,14,TRBJ2-7,TRBV5-1
CASSPGTLQETQYF,14,TRBJ2-5,TRBV5-1
CASSLEGGETQYF,13,TRBJ2-5,TRBV12-3/TRBV12-4
CASRTNGLPLDEQYF,15,TRBJ2-7,TRBV12-3/TRBV12-4
CASTRGGLPYEQYF,14,TRBJ2-7,TRBV5-1
CASTRAREQYF,11,TRBJ2-7,TRBV6-2/TRBV6-3
CATSDFEGTDEKLFF,15,TRBJ1-4,TRBV24-1
CASSYTGTGGAETQYF,16,TRBJ2-5,TRBV6-2/TRBV6-3
CSANPTGSSDQPQHF,15,TRBJ1-5,TRBV20-1
CASSQESAGEKLFF,14,TRBJ1-4,TRBV4-1
CASSESDSTGELFF,14,TRBJ2-2,TRBV6-4
CASSGPEGANTEAFF,15,TRBJ1-1,TRBV5-1
CASSLGLAKTDTQYF,15,TRBJ2-3,TRBV28
CASSQDPATGLNTEAFF,17,TRBJ1-1,TRBV3-1
CASLRGQGSGELFF,14,TRBJ2-2,TRBV9
CASSLTVTRYGYTF,14,TRBJ1-2,TRBV12-3/TRBV12-4
CASSQEIAYSTDTQYF,16,TRBJ2-3,TRBV4-2
CASSPIDEQFF,11,TRBJ2-1,TRBV7-9
CASRSDLNSPLHF,13,TRBJ1-6,TRBV10-1
CSARKGDNEQFF,12,TRBJ2-1,TRBV20-1
CASSPEGFGELFF,13,TRBJ2-2,TRBV18
CASSPWDREIEFF,13,TRBJ2-1,TRBV18
CASSPSRGRASNEQFF,16,TRBJ2-1,TRBV14
CASSPTTVTQYF,12,TRBJ2-3,TRBV4-1
CASSLSPFSLRGEAFF,16,TRBJ1-1,TRBV27
CASKGADSHNEQYF,14,TRBJ2-7,TRBV28
CASSFRAVKVGSYEQYF,17,TRBJ2-7,TRBV12-3/TRBV12-4
CSVEGRARTEAFF,13,TRBJ1-1,TRBV29-1
CASNRDRVSQPQHF,14,TRBJ1-5,TRBV6-1
CARRDSSGPSTDTQYF,16,TRBJ2-3,TRBV5-3
CASSRTHRGLGQPQHF,16,TRBJ1-5,TRBV6-1
CSAPKGVANTEAFF,14,TRBJ1-1,TRBV20-1
CASSLGQQASSTDTQYF,17,TRBJ2-3,TRBV7-2
CASSLGKKAAYTF,13,TRBJ1-2,TRBV11-2
CASSIQAGGPNVYNEQFF,18,TRBJ2-1,TRBV19